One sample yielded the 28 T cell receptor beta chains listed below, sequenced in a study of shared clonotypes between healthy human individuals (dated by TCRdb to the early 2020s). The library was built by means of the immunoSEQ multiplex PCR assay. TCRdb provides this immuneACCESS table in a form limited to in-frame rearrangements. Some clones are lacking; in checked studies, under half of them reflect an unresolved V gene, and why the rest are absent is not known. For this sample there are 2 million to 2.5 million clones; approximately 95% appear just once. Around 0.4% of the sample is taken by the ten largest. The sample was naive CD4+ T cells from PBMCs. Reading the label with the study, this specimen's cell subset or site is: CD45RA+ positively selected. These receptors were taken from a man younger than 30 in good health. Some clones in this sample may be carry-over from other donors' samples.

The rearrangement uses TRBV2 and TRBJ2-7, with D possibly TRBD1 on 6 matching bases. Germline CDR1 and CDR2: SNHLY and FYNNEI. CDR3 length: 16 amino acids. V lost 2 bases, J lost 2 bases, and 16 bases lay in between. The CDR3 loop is CASSEQGGQLAYEQYF. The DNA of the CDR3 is TGTGCCAGCAGTGAACAGGGCGGACAGCTGGCCTACGAGCAGTACTTC.

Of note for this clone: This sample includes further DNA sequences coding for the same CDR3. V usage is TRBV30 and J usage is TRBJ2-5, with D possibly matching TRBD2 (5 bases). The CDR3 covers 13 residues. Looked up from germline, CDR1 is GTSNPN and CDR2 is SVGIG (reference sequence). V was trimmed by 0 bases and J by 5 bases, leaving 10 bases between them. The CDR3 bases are TGTGCCTGGAGTGTACTCAGCGGCGAGACCCAGTACTTC. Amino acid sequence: CAWSVLSGETQYF.

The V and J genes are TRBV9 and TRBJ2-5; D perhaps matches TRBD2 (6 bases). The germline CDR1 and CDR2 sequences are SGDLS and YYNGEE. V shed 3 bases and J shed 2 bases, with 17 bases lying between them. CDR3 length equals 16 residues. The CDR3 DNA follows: TGTGCCAGCAGCGGGGGAGTAGCGGCGACTCAAGAGACCCAGTACTTC. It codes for CASSGGVAATQETQYF.

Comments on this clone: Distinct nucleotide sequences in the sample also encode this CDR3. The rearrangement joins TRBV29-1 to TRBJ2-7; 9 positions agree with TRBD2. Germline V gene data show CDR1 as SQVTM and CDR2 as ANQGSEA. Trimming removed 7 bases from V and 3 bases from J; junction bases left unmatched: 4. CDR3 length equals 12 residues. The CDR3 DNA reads TGCAGCGCTCGTAGCGGGAGCTACGAGCAGTACTTC. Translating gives CSARSGSYEQYF.

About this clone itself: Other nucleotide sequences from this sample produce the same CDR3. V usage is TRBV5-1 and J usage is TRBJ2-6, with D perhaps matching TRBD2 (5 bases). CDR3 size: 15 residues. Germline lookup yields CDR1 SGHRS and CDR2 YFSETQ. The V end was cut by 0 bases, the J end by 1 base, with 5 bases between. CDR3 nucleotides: TGCGCCAGCAGCTTGGCGGGGTCTGGGGCCAACGTCCTGACTTTC. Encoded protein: CASSLAGSGANVLTF. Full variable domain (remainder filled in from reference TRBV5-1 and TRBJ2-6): KAGVTQTPRYLIKTRGQQVTLSCSPISGHRSVSWYQQTPGQGLQFLFEYFSETQRNKGNFPGRFSGRQFSNSRSEMNVSTLELGDSALYLCASSLAGSGANVLTFGAGSRLTVL.

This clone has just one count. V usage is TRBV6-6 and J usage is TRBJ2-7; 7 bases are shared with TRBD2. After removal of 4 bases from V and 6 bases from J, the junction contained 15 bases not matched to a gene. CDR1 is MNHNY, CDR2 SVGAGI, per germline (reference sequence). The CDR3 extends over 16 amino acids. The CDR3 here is CASSFPGGGGPGEQYF. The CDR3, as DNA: TGTGCCAGCAGTTTCCCGGGAGGCGGGGGTCCAGGCGAGCAGTACTTC.

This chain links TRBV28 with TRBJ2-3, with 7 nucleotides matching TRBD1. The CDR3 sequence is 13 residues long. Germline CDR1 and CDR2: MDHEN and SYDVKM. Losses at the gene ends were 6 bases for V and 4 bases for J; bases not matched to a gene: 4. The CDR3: CASSETGPDTQYF. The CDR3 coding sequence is TGTGCCAGCAGCGAGACAGGGCCAGATACGCAGTATTTT.

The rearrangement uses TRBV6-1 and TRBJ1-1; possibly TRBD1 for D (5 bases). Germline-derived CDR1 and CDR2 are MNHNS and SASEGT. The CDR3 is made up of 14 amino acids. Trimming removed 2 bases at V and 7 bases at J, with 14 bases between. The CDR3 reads CASSERARVSEAFF. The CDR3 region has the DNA TGTGCCAGCAGTGAAAGGGCCAGGGTGAGTGAAGCTTTCTTT.

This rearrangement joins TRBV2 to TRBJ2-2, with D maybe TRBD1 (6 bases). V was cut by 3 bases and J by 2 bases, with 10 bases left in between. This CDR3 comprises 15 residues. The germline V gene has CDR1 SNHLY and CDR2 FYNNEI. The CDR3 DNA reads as TGTGCCAGCAGTGACTGGACAGCCAACACCGGGGAGCTGTTTTTT. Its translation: CASSDWTANTGELFF.

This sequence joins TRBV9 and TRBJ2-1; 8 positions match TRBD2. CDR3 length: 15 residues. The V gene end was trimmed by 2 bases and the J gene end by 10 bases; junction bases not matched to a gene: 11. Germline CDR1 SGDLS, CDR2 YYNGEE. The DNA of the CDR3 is TGTGCCAGCAGCGTTACTAGCGGCCACCGTGGAGAGCAGTTCTTC. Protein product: CASSVTSGHRGEQFF.

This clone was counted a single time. CDR3: CAISWTSGRSEQYF. CDR3 DNA: TGTGCCATCAGTTGGACTAGCGGGAGATCCGAGCAGTACTTC. The chain couples TRBV10-3 to TRBJ2-7; 13 bases align to TRBD2. Germline V gene sequence: CDR1 ENHRY, CDR2 SYGVKD. This CDR3 is 14 amino acids long. Unmatched junction bases numbered 4, after V lost 5 bases and J lost 6 bases.

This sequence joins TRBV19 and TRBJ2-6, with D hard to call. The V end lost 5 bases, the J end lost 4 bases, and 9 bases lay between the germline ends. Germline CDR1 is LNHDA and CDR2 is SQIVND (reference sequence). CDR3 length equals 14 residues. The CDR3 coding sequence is TGTGCCAGTAGTCCTCGTGCGGGGGCCAACGTCCTGACTTTC. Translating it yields CASSPRAGANVLTF.

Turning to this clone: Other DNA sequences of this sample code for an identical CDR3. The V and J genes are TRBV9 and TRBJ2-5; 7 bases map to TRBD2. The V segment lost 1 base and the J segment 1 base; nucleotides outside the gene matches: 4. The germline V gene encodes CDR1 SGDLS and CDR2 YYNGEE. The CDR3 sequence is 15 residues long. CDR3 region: CASSVLSSGQETQYF. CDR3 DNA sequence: TGTGCCAGCAGCGTATTGTCTAGCGGCCAAGAGACCCAGTACTTC. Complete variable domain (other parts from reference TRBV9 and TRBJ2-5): DSGVTQTPKHLITATGQRVTLRCSPRSGDLSVYWYQQSLDQGLQFLIQYYNGEERAKGNILERFSAQQFPDLHSELNLSSLELGDSALYFCASSVLSSGQETQYFGPGTRLLVL.

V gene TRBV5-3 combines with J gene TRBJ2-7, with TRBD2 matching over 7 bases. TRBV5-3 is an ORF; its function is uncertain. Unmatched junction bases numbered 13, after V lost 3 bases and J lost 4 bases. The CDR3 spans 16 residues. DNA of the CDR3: TGTGCCAGAAGCTCAAGGTCCGGGACTAACTTGTACGAGCAGTACTTC. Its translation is CARSSRSGTNLYEQYF.

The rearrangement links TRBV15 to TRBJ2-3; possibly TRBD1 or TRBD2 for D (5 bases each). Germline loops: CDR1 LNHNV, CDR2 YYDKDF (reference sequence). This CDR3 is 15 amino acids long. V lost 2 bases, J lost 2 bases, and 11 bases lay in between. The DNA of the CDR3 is TGTGCCACCAGCAGACCGGGACGATACACAGATACGCAGTATTTT. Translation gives CATSRPGRYTDTQYF. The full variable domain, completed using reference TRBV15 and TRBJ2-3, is DAMVIQNPRYQVTQFGKPVTLSCSQTLNHNVMYWYQQKSSQAPKLLFHYYDKDFNNEADTPDNFQSRRPNTSFCFLDIRSPGLGDTAMYLCATSRPGRYTDTQYFGPGTRLTVL.

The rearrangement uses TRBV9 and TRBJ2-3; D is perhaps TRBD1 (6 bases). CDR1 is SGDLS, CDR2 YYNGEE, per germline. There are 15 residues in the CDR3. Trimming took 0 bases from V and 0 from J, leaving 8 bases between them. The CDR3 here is CASSVAGASTDTQYF. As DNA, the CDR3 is TGTGCCAGCAGCGTAGCAGGGGCTAGCACAGATACGCAGTATTTT.

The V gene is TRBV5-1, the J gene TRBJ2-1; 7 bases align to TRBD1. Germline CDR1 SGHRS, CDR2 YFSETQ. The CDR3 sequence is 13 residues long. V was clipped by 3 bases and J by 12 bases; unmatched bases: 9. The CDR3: CASSSEGAQGQFF. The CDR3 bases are TGCGCCAGCAGCTCTGAGGGGGCACAGGGGCAGTTCTTC.

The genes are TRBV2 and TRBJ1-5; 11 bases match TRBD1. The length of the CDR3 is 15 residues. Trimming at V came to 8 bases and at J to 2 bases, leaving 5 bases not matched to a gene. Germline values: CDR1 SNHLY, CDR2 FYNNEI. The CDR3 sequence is CASHGQGARNQPQHF. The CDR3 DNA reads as TGTGCCAGCCATGGACAGGGGGCTCGCAATCAGCCCCAGCATTTT.

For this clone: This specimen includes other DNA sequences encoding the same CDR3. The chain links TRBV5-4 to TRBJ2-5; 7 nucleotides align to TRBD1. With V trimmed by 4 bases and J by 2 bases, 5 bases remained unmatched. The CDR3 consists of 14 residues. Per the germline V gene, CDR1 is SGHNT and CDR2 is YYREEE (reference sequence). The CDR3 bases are TGTGCCAGCAGCCTGAGGGACAGTCAAGAGACCCAGTACTTC. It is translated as CASSLRDSQETQYF.

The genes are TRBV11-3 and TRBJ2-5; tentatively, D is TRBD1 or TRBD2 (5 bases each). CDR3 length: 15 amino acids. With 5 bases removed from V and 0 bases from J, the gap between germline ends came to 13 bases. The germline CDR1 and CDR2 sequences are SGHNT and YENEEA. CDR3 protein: CASSPGTGYQETQYF. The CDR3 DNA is TGTGCCAGCAGCCCTGGGACCGGGTACCAAGAGACCCAGTACTTC.

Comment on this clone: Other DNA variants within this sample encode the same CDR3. CDR3 region: CASSVGERYNEQFF. The CDR3 nucleotides read TGTGCCAGCAGCGTAGGGGAACGCTACAATGAGCAGTTCTTC. V usage is TRBV9 and J usage is TRBJ2-1; D uncertain. CDR3 length equals 14 residues. Trimming pared 0 bases from V and 3 bases from J, leaving 7 bases between. Per the germline V gene, CDR1 is SGDLS and CDR2 is YYNGEE.

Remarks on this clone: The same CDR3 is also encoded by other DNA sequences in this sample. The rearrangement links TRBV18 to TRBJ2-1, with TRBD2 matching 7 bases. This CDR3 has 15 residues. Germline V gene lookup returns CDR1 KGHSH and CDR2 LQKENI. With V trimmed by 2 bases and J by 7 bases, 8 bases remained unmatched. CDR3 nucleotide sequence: TGTGCCAGCTCACCAGTCGCGGGAGTTGGAAATGAGCAGTTCTTC. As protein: CASSPVAGVGNEQFF.

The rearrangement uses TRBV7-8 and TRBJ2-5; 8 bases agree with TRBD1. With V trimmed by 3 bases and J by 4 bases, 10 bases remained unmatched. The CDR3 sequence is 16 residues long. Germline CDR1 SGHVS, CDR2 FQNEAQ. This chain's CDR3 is CASSLYSGTGSETQYF. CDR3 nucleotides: TGTGCCAGCAGCTTGTACTCCGGGACAGGATCAGAGACCCAGTACTTC.

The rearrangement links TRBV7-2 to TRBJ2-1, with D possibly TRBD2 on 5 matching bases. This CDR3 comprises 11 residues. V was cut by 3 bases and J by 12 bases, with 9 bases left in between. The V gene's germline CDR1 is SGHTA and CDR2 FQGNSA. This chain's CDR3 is CASSFLGLQFF. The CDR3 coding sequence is TGTGCCAGCAGCTTCCTTGGACTGCAGTTCTTC.

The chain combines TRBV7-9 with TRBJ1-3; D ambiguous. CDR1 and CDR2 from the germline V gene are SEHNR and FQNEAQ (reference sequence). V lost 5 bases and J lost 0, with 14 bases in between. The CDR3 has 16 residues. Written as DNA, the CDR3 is TGTGCCAGCAGCCCTCTGGAATGGAGCTCTGGAAACACCATATATTTT. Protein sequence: CASSPLEWSSGNTIYF.

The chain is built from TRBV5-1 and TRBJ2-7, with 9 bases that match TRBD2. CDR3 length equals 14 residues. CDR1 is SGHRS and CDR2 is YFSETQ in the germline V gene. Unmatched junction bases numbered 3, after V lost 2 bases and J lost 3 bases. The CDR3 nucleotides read TGCGCCAGCAGCTTTGGAGCGGGAGGCTACGAGCAGTACTTC. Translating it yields CASSFGAGGYEQYF.

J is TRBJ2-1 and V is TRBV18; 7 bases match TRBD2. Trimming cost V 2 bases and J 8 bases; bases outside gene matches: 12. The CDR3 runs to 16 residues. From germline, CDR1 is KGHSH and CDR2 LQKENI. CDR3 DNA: TGTGCCAGCTCACCATTGGGGGAGGGCTCTTTCCATGAGCAGTTCTTC. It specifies CASSPLGEGSFHEQFF.

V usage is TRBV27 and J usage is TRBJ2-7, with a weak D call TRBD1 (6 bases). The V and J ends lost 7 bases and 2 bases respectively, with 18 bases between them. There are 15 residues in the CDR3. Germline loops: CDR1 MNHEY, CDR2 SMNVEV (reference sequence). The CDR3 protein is CASTPRGEVAYEQYF. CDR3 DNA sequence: TGTGCCAGCACTCCCAGGGGAGAGGTTGCCTACGAGCAGTACTTC.